A single sample is the source of the 14 T cell receptor beta chains below, sequenced in a study of control samples from healthy donors and cancer patients (dated by TCRdb to 2018 to 2021). Library prep was done by the immunoSEQ multiplex PCR assay. TCRdb stores this immuneACCESS table with in-frame sequences only. Part of the clones is absent; in the studies checked, under half of the shortfall reflects unresolved V genes, and no reason is known for the rest. Here the sample has 95,000 to 150,000 clones; about 90% occur a single time. The ten largest account for around 2% of the sample. The material sequenced was blood. The receptors originated from a man aged 18 to 29 in good health.

The chain is built from TRBV28 and TRBJ1-1; D not certain. The V end lost 2 bases, the J end lost 0 bases, and 13 bases lay between the germline ends. The germline CDR1 and CDR2 sequences are MDHEN and SYDVKM. CDR3 size: 16 residues. This CDR3 reads CASSLQDFMMNTEAFF. CDR3 nucleotide sequence: TGTGCCAGCAGTTTACAGGATTTCATGATGAACACTGAAGCTTTCTTT. Combining the CDR3 with reference TRBV28 and TRBJ1-1 gives the whole variable domain DVKVTQSSRYLVKRTGEKVFLECVQDMDHENMFWYRQDPGLGLRLIYFSYDVKMKEKGDIPEGYSVSREKKERFSLILESASTNQTSMYLCASSLQDFMMNTEAFFGQGTRLTVV.

The chain recombines TRBV6-2 or TRBV6-3 with TRBJ2-7; D is possibly TRBD2 (6 bases). Germline-derived CDR1 and CDR2 are MNHEY and SVGEGT. Trimming stripped 0 bases from V and 0 bases from J, with 12 bases between. There are 16 residues in the CDR3. The CDR3, as DNA: TGTGCCAGCAGTTACTCCTCGGGGGAAAACTCCTACGAGCAGTACTTC. Its protein is CASSYSSGENSYEQYF.

The chain combines TRBV19 with TRBJ2-7; D is ambiguous. V was clipped by 5 bases and J by 4 bases, with 15 bases between them. Germline V lookup: CDR1 LNHDA, CDR2 SQIVND (reference sequence). The CDR3 is 14 residues long. In DNA form, the CDR3 reads TGTGCCAGTAGTGGGTGGAGCGAAAGATACGAGCAGTACTTC. Protein: CASSGWSERYEQYF.

The rearrangement links TRBV5-1 to TRBJ2-5; a weak D match, TRBD2 (7 bases). This CDR3 contains 14 residues. Germline CDR1 and CDR2: SGHRS and YFSETQ. V dropped 5 bases and J dropped 2 bases, with 13 bases sitting between them. The DNA for the CDR3 is TGCGCCAGCAGAAGGGGAGGGACACAAGAGACCCAGTACTTC. It codes for CASRRGGTQETQYF.

This clone has a handful of counts. The CDR3: CASGQDSSYEQYF. CDR3 sequence (DNA): TGTGCTAGTGGACAAGACTCGTCCTACGAGCAGTACTTC. The rearrangement uses TRBV12-5 and TRBJ2-7; D remains unclear. The CDR3 extends over 13 amino acids. Germline V gives CDR1 LGHNT, CDR2 FRNRAP. Trimming cost V 6 bases and J 1 base, with 10 bases left between them.

The V and J genes are TRBV24-1 and TRBJ2-3, with a possible D match to TRBD1 (5 bases). Trimming removed 2 bases from V and 1 base from J, with 12 bases in between. This CDR3 region has 16 residues. Germline V gene data show CDR1 as KGHDR and CDR2 as SFDVKD. The CDR3 region has the DNA TGTGCCACCAGTGATTCCGACAGACCCCGCACAGATACGCAGTATTTT. Translating it yields CATSDSDRPRTDTQYF.

This clone occurred a few times. This chain joins TRBV10-3 and TRBJ1-5; D uncertain. This CDR3 is 13 amino acids long. V lost 1 base, J lost 5 bases, and 6 bases lay in between. The germline V gene has CDR1 ENHRY and CDR2 SYGVKD. CDR3 in amino acids: CAISEFLDQPQHF. The CDR3 DNA sequence: TGTGCCATCAGTGAGTTCCTTGATCAGCCCCAGCATTTT.

This clone was seen once. V is TRBV14 and J is TRBJ1-1; the D gene is possibly TRBD1 (5 bases). Germline V gene lookup returns CDR1 SGHDN and CDR2 FVKESK. The CDR3 has 13 amino acids. Trimming pared 1 base from V and 5 bases from J, leaving 8 bases between. This CDR3 is CASSQATVTEAFF. DNA for the CDR3: TGTGCCAGCAGCCAAGCGACAGTGACTGAAGCTTTCTTT.

The chain recombines TRBV6-5 with TRBJ2-2; D is possibly TRBD1 (6 bases). The CDR3 has 13 amino acids. Looked up from germline, CDR1 is MNHEY and CDR2 is SVGAGI. V was trimmed by 6 bases and J by 5 bases, leaving 10 bases between them. The CDR3 here is CASRSQGTGELFF. CDR3 DNA sequence: TGTGCCAGCAGGTCACAGGGAACCGGGGAGCTGTTTTTT.

This clone has only one observation. The chain links TRBV28 to TRBJ2-2; 8 nucleotides align to TRBD1. The V segment lost 1 base and the J segment 4 bases; nucleotides outside the gene matches: 11. There are 18 residues in the CDR3. CDR1 MDHEN and CDR2 SYDVKM come from the germline V gene. CDR3 in DNA: TGTGCCAGCAGTTTATCTTCGGACAGGGTGATTGGCACCGGGGAGCTGTTTTTT. As protein: CASSLSSDRVIGTGELFF.

This chain links TRBV30 with TRBJ1-5, with a possible D match to TRBD1 (6 bases). The germline gives CDR1 GTSNPN, CDR2 SVGIG (reference sequence). V gave up 3 bases and J gave up 0 bases, with 9 bases separating them. This CDR3 is built from 14 residues. CDR3 sequence (DNA): TGTGCCTGGAGCCAGGGGAATAGCAATCAGCCCCAGCATTTT. Translation gives CAWSQGNSNQPQHF.

The V call is TRBV5-1, the J call TRBJ1-1; D uncertain. CDR1 is SGHRS, CDR2 YFSETQ, per germline. V shed 3 bases and J shed 1 base, with 13 bases lying between them. This CDR3 has 15 amino acids. CDR3 loop: CASSSSRAENTEAFF. CDR3 in DNA: TGCGCCAGCAGCTCTTCGAGGGCAGAGAACACTGAAGCTTTCTTT.

The chain has TRBV19 and TRBJ1-1, with 7 bases fitting TRBD1. This CDR3 spans 13 amino acids. Unmatched junction bases numbered 10, after V lost 4 bases and J lost 11 bases. Looked up from germline, CDR1 is LNHDA and CDR2 is SQIVND (reference sequence). The CDR3 DNA reads as TGTGCCAGTAGTACCGGAAACAGGGGACATGCTTTCTTT. It encodes CASSTGNRGHAFF.

The chain employs TRBV18 and TRBJ1-2; tentative D call: TRBD1 (5 bases). Germline V CDR1 and CDR2: KGHSH, LQKENI. The CDR3 has 12 amino acids. V shed 11 bases and J shed 6 bases, with 16 bases lying between them. CDR3 residues: CALRDSRDGYTF. In DNA, the CDR3 is TGTGCCCTCAGAGATAGCAGGGATGGCTACACCTTC.